Described below is a single T cell receptor (beta chain) sequence and its context. Its antigen is not known. Molecular-barcoded quantitative 5'-RACE produced these TCR beta libraries. Each CDR3 protein is one row after TCRdb ran MiXCR on the 5' RACE reads. The data contain around 480,000 distinct CDR3 sequences, about 15% of them singletons. These data are taken from a study of CD8 T cells in ankylosing spondylitis. Germline V CDR1 and CDR2: SGHRS, YFSETQ. CDR3 length: 17 residues. The V gene end was trimmed by 0 bases and the J gene end by 4 bases; junction bases not matched to a gene: 3. Findings and caveats of the study: Clones linked to disease, bearing a CD8+ phenotype, were relatively rare in peripheral blood. Earlier work had already found some motif variants in reactive arthritis synovial fluid and blood. Apparently characteristic of ankylosing spondylitis blood was a TCR beta motif (under ten highly homologous variants). There was reportedly significant enrichment of clones that were disease-linked in matched ankylosing spondylitis synovial fluid.

Sequencing used blood, either unsorted or a sorted T cell fraction (not recorded which). The clonotype comes from a male donor with ankylosing spondylitis. The chain uses TRBV5-1 and TRBJ2-2, with 13 bases matching TRBD2. CDR3 region: CASSLEGLAGSTGELFF. CDR3 bases: TGCGCCAGCAGCTTGGAGGGACTAGCGGGATCCACCGGGGAGCTGTTTTTT.